A selection of T cell receptor beta chains follows, all from one sample in a study of control samples from healthy donors and cancer patients. The method was immunoSEQ multiplex PCR; TCRdb's version includes in-frame clones alone and lacks a portion of them. The top ten hold 1.5% of the sample, which has 200,000 to 250,000 clones, just under 95% seen once. Specimen: blood. The receptor source for this set is a man between 45 and 60 years old in good health. The CDR3 runs from the conserved cysteine through the conserved F or W. The order of the fields is clone size, J gene, D gene, V gene, CDR3 protein, CDR3 DNA. The D gene is left open where the match is weak. The size field is filled for only some rows; it gives once, few, many or a size class.

clone_size: once; j_call: TRBJ1-2; d_call: -; v_call: TRBV4-3; cdr3_aa: CASSQDSGLEGYTF; cdr3_nt: TGCGCCAGCAGCCAAGACTCGGGGCTAGAAGGCTACACCTTC
clone_size: -; j_call: TRBJ1-1; d_call: -; v_call: TRBV10-2; cdr3_aa: CASALTGSKTEAFF; cdr3_nt: TGCGCCAGCGCACTAACAGGGAGTAAGACTGAAGCTTTCTTT
clone_size: -; j_call: TRBJ1-1; d_call: -; v_call: TRBV3-1/TRBV3-2; cdr3_aa: CASSQGATGGAEAFF; cdr3_nt: TGTGCCAGCAGCCAGGGGGCGACCGGGGGAGCTGAAGCTTTCTTT
clone_size: -; j_call: TRBJ1-1; d_call: TRBD1; v_call: TRBV28; cdr3_aa: CASSPTRTGTNTEAFF; cdr3_nt: TGTGCCAGCAGCCCTACCCGGACAGGGACGAACACTGAAGCTTTCTTT
clone_size: -; j_call: TRBJ1-5; d_call: -; v_call: TRBV28; cdr3_aa: CASVPGLVGQPQHF; cdr3_nt: TGTGCCAGCGTTCCAGGGCTAGTGGGTCAGCCCCAGCATTTT
clone_size: -; j_call: TRBJ1-1; d_call: TRBD1; v_call: TRBV24-1; cdr3_aa: CATSGDSTEAFF; cdr3_nt: TGTGCCACCAGTGGGGACAGCACTGAAGCTTTCTTT
clone_size: once; j_call: TRBJ1-1; d_call: -; v_call: TRBV12-3/TRBV12-4; cdr3_aa: CASSLGYTEAFF; cdr3_nt: TGTGCAAGCAGTCTGGGGTATACTGAAGCTTTCTTT
clone_size: -; j_call: TRBJ1-1; d_call: -; v_call: TRBV10-3; cdr3_aa: CAISSPGRGTEAFF; cdr3_nt: TGTGCCATCAGTTCCCCAGGGAGGGGCACTGAAGCTTTCTTT
clone_size: -; j_call: TRBJ2-2; d_call: -; v_call: TRBV7-3; cdr3_aa: CASSSSGALGGELFF; cdr3_nt: TGTGCCAGCAGCTCCTCCGGGGCGTTGGGCGGGGAGCTGTTTTTT
clone_size: -; j_call: TRBJ2-5; d_call: TRBD2; v_call: TRBV5-1; cdr3_aa: CASSSTPSGAETQYF; cdr3_nt: TGCGCCAGCAGCTCGACCCCTAGCGGGGCTGAGACCCAGTACTTC
clone_size: -; j_call: TRBJ1-3; d_call: TRBD1; v_call: TRBV7-2; cdr3_aa: CASSPQGTAGNTIYF; cdr3_nt: TGTGCCAGCAGCCCGCAGGGGACAGCCGGAAACACCATATATTTT
clone_size: -; j_call: TRBJ2-3; d_call: -; v_call: TRBV7-3; cdr3_aa: CASSLGGPGADTQYF; cdr3_nt: TGTGCCAGCAGCTTGGGGGGACCCGGGGCAGATACGCAGTATTTT
clone_size: once; j_call: TRBJ2-2; d_call: -; v_call: TRBV3-1/TRBV3-2; cdr3_aa: CASSRYSTGELFF; cdr3_nt: TGTGCCAGCAGCCGTTACTCCACCGGGGAGCTGTTTTTT
clone_size: -; j_call: TRBJ1-2; d_call: -; v_call: TRBV7-2; cdr3_aa: CASSSGEGTGYTF; cdr3_nt: TGTGCCAGCAGCTCCGGGGAGGGTACCGGCTACACCTTC
clone_size: -; j_call: TRBJ2-5; d_call: TRBD1; v_call: TRBV24-1; cdr3_aa: CATSDQDRDREEAQYF; cdr3_nt: TGTGCCACCAGTGACCAAGACCGGGACAGGGAAGAGGCCCAGTACTTC
clone_size: -; j_call: TRBJ1-1; d_call: -; v_call: TRBV19; cdr3_aa: CASSALEGNGNTEAFF; cdr3_nt: TGTGCCAGTAGTGCACTAGAGGGGAACGGGAACACTGAAGCTTTCTTT
clone_size: -; j_call: TRBJ1-2; d_call: -; v_call: TRBV27; cdr3_aa: CASSPYWEANYGYTF; cdr3_nt: TGTGCCAGCAGTCCCTACTGGGAAGCTAACTATGGCTACACCTTC
clone_size: once; j_call: TRBJ2-5; d_call: -; v_call: TRBV29-1; cdr3_aa: CSVAPLYQETQYF; cdr3_nt: TGCAGCGTTGCCCCTTTGTACCAAGAGACCCAGTACTTC
clone_size: -; j_call: TRBJ2-7; d_call: TRBD2; v_call: TRBV5-5; cdr3_aa: CASSRQLAGLSSYEQYF; cdr3_nt: TGTGCCAGCAGCCGCCAGCTAGCGGGTTTAAGCTCCTACGAGCAGTACTTC
clone_size: -; j_call: TRBJ2-3; d_call: TRBD2; v_call: TRBV2; cdr3_aa: CASSAGTRSRTDTQYF; cdr3_nt: TGTGCCAGCAGTGCAGGGACTAGGTCCCGCACAGATACGCAGTATTTT
clone_size: once; j_call: TRBJ2-2; d_call: -; v_call: TRBV14; cdr3_aa: CASSALRQNTGELFF; cdr3_nt: TGTGCCAGCAGCGCATTAAGACAAAACACCGGGGAGCTGTTTTTT
clone_size: -; j_call: TRBJ2-2; d_call: TRBD1; v_call: TRBV5-1; cdr3_aa: CASSGIWTGPDLNTGELFF; cdr3_nt: TGCGCCAGCAGCGGTATTTGGACAGGGCCGGACCTTAACACCGGGGAGCTGTTTTTT
clone_size: once; j_call: TRBJ1-1; d_call: -; v_call: TRBV15; cdr3_aa: CATSTRQGTEAFF; cdr3_nt: TGTGCCACCAGCACCAGGCAGGGTACCGAAGCTTTCTTT
clone_size: -; j_call: TRBJ1-2; d_call: -; v_call: TRBV19; cdr3_aa: CASVGGDHYGYTF; cdr3_nt: TGTGCCAGCGTGGGGGGGGACCACTATGGCTACACCTTC
clone_size: -; j_call: TRBJ2-1; d_call: -; v_call: TRBV5-1; cdr3_aa: CASSLTGRDEQFF; cdr3_nt: TGCGCCAGCAGCTTAACAGGGCGGGATGAGCAGTTCTTC
clone_size: -; j_call: TRBJ1-2; d_call: TRBD1; v_call: TRBV4-2; cdr3_aa: CASSQEQGRDGYTF; cdr3_nt: TGTGCCAGCAGCCAAGAACAGGGGCGGGATGGCTACACCTTC
clone_size: -; j_call: TRBJ1-2; d_call: TRBD1; v_call: TRBV2; cdr3_aa: CARDPDRGHHGYTF; cdr3_nt: TGTGCCAGGGACCCTGACAGGGGGCACCATGGCTACACCTTC
clone_size: -; j_call: TRBJ2-3; d_call: -; v_call: TRBV9; cdr3_aa: CASSLPGTAVDTQYF; cdr3_nt: TGTGCCAGCAGCCTTCCCGGGACTGCCGTCGATACGCAGTATTTT
clone_size: -; j_call: TRBJ1-5; d_call: -; v_call: TRBV4-1; cdr3_aa: CASSQETTVSRPQHF; cdr3_nt: TGCGCCAGCAGCCAAGAAACCACAGTAAGTCGGCCCCAGCATTTT
clone_size: -; j_call: TRBJ1-3; d_call: -; v_call: TRBV12-3/TRBV12-4; cdr3_aa: CASTYSGNTIYF; cdr3_nt: TGTGCCAGCACCTACTCTGGAAACACCATATATTTT
clone_size: -; j_call: TRBJ1-4; d_call: -; v_call: TRBV7-9; cdr3_aa: CASRGGDNPPFEKLFF; cdr3_nt: TGTGCCAGCAGGGGGGGTGACAATCCCCCGTTTGAAAAACTGTTTTTT
clone_size: -; j_call: TRBJ1-6; d_call: -; v_call: TRBV4-1; cdr3_aa: CASSQEWGAGNSPLHF; cdr3_nt: TGCGCCAGCAGCCAAGAATGGGGGGCCGGTAATTCACCCCTCCACTTT
clone_size: -; j_call: TRBJ1-1; d_call: -; v_call: TRBV28; cdr3_aa: CASSRGRRNTEAFF; cdr3_nt: TGTGCCAGCAGCCGGGGGCGAAGGAACACTGAAGCTTTCTTT
clone_size: -; j_call: TRBJ2-7; d_call: TRBD1; v_call: TRBV5-4; cdr3_aa: CASSTPGTGAHEQYF; cdr3_nt: TGTGCCAGCAGCACACCCGGGACAGGGGCCCACGAGCAGTACTTC
clone_size: -; j_call: TRBJ1-6; d_call: -; v_call: TRBV14; cdr3_aa: CASSQDGTVYSPLHF; cdr3_nt: TGTGCCAGCAGCCAAGATGGGACGGTTTATTCACCCCTCCACTTT
clone_size: -; j_call: TRBJ1-1; d_call: -; v_call: TRBV7-8; cdr3_aa: CASSQQMWGEAFF; cdr3_nt: TGTGCCAGCAGCCAACAAATGTGGGGAGAAGCTTTCTTT
clone_size: -; j_call: TRBJ2-1; d_call: -; v_call: TRBV20-1; cdr3_aa: CSASVGQGGEQFF; cdr3_nt: TGCAGTGCTAGTGTCGGGCAGGGGGGTGAGCAGTTCTTC
clone_size: -; j_call: TRBJ2-3; d_call: TRBD2; v_call: TRBV29-1; cdr3_aa: CSVSGHNGGGDTQYF; cdr3_nt: TGCAGCGTCTCCGGACACAACGGGGGGGGAGATACGCAGTATTTT
clone_size: -; j_call: TRBJ1-1; d_call: TRBD1; v_call: TRBV18; cdr3_aa: CASSQQGVATEAFF; cdr3_nt: TGTGCCAGCTCACAGCAGGGGGTTGCCACTGAAGCTTTCTTT
clone_size: -; j_call: TRBJ1-5; d_call: -; v_call: TRBV28; cdr3_aa: CASNLGGVQQPQHF; cdr3_nt: TGTGCCAGCAACCTAGGGGGGGTCCAACAGCCCCAGCATTTT
clone_size: -; j_call: TRBJ2-5; d_call: -; v_call: TRBV11-2; cdr3_aa: CASSLAGQIETQYF; cdr3_nt: TGTGCCAGCAGCTTAGCCGGACAGATTGAGACCCAGTACTTC
clone_size: -; j_call: TRBJ2-5; d_call: -; v_call: TRBV5-1; cdr3_aa: CASSLPSEETQYF; cdr3_nt: TGCGCCAGCAGCTTGCCTAGCGAGGAGACCCAGTACTTC
clone_size: -; j_call: TRBJ2-3; d_call: -; v_call: TRBV5-1; cdr3_aa: CASSLRQNPTTDTQYF; cdr3_nt: TGCGCCAGCAGCTTGCGACAGAACCCCACCACAGATACGCAGTATTTT
clone_size: -; j_call: TRBJ2-7; d_call: -; v_call: TRBV2; cdr3_aa: CASSEPSQAPHEQYF; cdr3_nt: TGTGCCAGCAGTGAGCCCTCACAGGCCCCCCACGAGCAGTACTTC
clone_size: -; j_call: TRBJ2-4; d_call: -; v_call: TRBV5-1; cdr3_aa: CASSGPDSQRKNIQYF; cdr3_nt: TGCGCCAGCAGTGGTCCGGACAGCCAGCGCAAAAACATTCAGTACTTC
clone_size: -; j_call: TRBJ1-5; d_call: -; v_call: TRBV19; cdr3_aa: CASSDSSNQSQHF; cdr3_nt: TGTGCCAGTAGTGACAGCTCCAATCAGTCCCAGCATTTT
clone_size: -; j_call: TRBJ1-2; d_call: -; v_call: TRBV5-4; cdr3_aa: CASRKTGANYGYTF; cdr3_nt: TGTGCCAGCAGGAAGACGGGCGCTAACTATGGCTACACCTTC
clone_size: -; j_call: TRBJ2-3; d_call: -; v_call: TRBV7-2; cdr3_aa: CASSLTRDTQYF; cdr3_nt: TGTGCCAGCAGCTTAACGCGGGATACGCAGTATTTT
clone_size: -; j_call: TRBJ1-5; d_call: -; v_call: TRBV6-1; cdr3_aa: CASSEGSGIQPQHF; cdr3_nt: TGTGCCAGCAGTGAAGGATCAGGTATCCAGCCCCAGCATTTT
clone_size: once; j_call: TRBJ2-3; d_call: TRBD2; v_call: TRBV5-8; cdr3_aa: CASSLRPAGGTHTQYF; cdr3_nt: TGTGCCAGCAGCTTGAGGCCTGCGGGGGGTACACATACGCAGTATTTT
clone_size: -; j_call: TRBJ1-5; d_call: TRBD1; v_call: TRBV2; cdr3_aa: CASKTGNSWGDQPQHF; cdr3_nt: TGTGCCAGCAAGACAGGGAATAGCTGGGGAGATCAGCCCCAGCATTTT
clone_size: -; j_call: TRBJ2-2; d_call: -; v_call: TRBV5-1; cdr3_aa: CASSLQGISTGELFF; cdr3_nt: TGCGCCAGCAGCTTGCAGGGGATCAGCACCGGGGAGCTGTTTTTT
clone_size: once; j_call: TRBJ2-7; d_call: -; v_call: TRBV27; cdr3_aa: CASSLRRGRNEQYF; cdr3_nt: TGTGCCAGCAGTTTAAGGCGGGGGCGAAACGAGCAGTACTTC
clone_size: once; j_call: TRBJ2-1; d_call: TRBD2; v_call: TRBV7-2; cdr3_aa: CASRTGTSEREQFF; cdr3_nt: TGTGCCAGCAGGACCGGGACTAGCGAACGTGAGCAGTTCTTC
clone_size: once; j_call: TRBJ2-5; d_call: -; v_call: TRBV3-1/TRBV3-2; cdr3_aa: CASSPRNNKYQETQYF; cdr3_nt: TGTGCCAGCAGCCCGAGAAACAACAAGTACCAAGAGACCCAGTACTTC
clone_size: -; j_call: TRBJ2-7; d_call: TRBD1; v_call: TRBV4-3; cdr3_aa: CASSQGRGFNEQYF; cdr3_nt: TGCGCCAGCAGCCAAGGCAGGGGGTTCAACGAGCAGTACTTC
clone_size: -; j_call: TRBJ1-1; d_call: -; v_call: TRBV7-9; cdr3_aa: CASSVDSNTEAFF; cdr3_nt: TGTGCCAGCAGCGTCGACAGCAACACTGAAGCTTTCTTT